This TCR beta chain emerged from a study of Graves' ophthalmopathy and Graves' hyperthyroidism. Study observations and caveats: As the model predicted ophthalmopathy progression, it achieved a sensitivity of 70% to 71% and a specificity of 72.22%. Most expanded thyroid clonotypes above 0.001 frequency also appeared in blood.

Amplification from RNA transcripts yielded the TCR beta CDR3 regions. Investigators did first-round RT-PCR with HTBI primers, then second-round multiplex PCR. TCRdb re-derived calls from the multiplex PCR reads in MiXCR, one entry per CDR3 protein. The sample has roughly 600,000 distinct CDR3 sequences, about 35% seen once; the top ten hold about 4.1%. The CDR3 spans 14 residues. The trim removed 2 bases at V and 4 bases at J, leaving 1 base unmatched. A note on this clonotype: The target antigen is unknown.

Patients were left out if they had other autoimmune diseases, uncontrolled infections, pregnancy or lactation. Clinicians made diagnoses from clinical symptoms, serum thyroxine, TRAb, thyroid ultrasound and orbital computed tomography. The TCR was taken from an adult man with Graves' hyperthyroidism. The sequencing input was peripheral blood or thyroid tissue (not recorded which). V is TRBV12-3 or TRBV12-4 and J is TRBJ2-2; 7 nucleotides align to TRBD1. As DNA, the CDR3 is TGTGCCAGCAGTTTATACAGGGGCACCGGGGAGCTGTTTTTT. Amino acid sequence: CASSLYRGTGELFF.